These 29 T cell receptor beta chains originate from one sample sequenced in a study of cytomegalovirus exposure and HLA in healthy donors. 60 Vbeta and 13 Jbeta primers were used in PCR. This table comes from immunoSEQ multiplex PCR, and its TCRdb copy is limited to in-frame clones, with some not included. Of about 150,000 clones listed, about three quarters are singletons. Sequencing used PBMCs. The receptors were gathered from a man aged 18 to 29 in good health and CMV-seronegative.

This clone was seen more than once but under ten times. This rearrangement joins TRBV19 to TRBJ1-5, with D perhaps matching TRBD1 (5 bases). Germline CDR1 and CDR2: LNHDA and SQIVND (reference sequence). Trimming stripped 6 bases from V and 1 base from J, with 13 bases between. The CDR3 totals 15 residues. CDR3 sequence: CASRSLGGSNQPQHF. The CDR3, as DNA: TGTGCCAGTAGATCCCTGGGGGGGAGCAATCAGCCCCAGCATTTT.

The chain couples TRBV2 to TRBJ1-1; TRBD1 matches at 8 bases. V trimming: 6 bases; J trimming: 1 base; junction bases outside the gene matches: 4. Germline CDR1 and CDR2: SNHLY and FYNNEI. This CDR3 region has 14 residues. The CDR3 coding sequence is TGTGCCAGCAGGGTCAGGGGGCCGAACACTGAAGCTTTCTTT. Protein sequence: CASRVRGPNTEAFF.

The gene calls are TRBV5-8 and TRBJ2-1, with 7 bases aligning to TRBD1. Germline V CDR1 and CDR2: SGHTS, YDEGEE. Trimming at V came to 6 bases and at J to 0 bases, leaving 6 bases not matched to a gene. The CDR3 is 15 residues long. CDR3 nucleotide sequence: TGTGCCAGCAACTGGAACAGGGGCTCCTACAATGAGCAGTTCTTC. Residues: CASNWNRGSYNEQFF.

Relative to its sample, this clone is medium-sized. The chain couples TRBV25-1 to TRBJ2-7; 7 bases match TRBD1. The CDR3 totals 14 residues. Germline V gene sequence: CDR1 MGHDK, CDR2 SYGVNS. Losses at the gene ends were 3 bases for V and 0 bases for J; bases not matched to a gene: 2. The CDR3: CASSDRGSSYEQYF. The CDR3, as DNA: TGTGCCAGCAGTGACAGGGGGAGCTCCTACGAGCAGTACTTC.

CDR3 residues: CASFSSSYEQYF. The CDR3 nucleotides read TGTGCCAGTTTCTCTAGCTCCTACGAGCAGTACTTC. The chain recombines TRBV27 with TRBJ2-7; D call uncertain. With 9 bases removed from V and 0 bases from J, the gap between germline ends came to 9 bases. CDR1 and CDR2 (germline): MNHEY, SMNVEV (reference sequence). The CDR3 is 12 residues long.

This clone was seen a handful of times. One end of the junction does not line up with germline, which may come from a read error. For the CDR3, the DNA is TGTGCCAGCTCGGGGGGACTAGCGGAAAAAGAGGCCCAGTACTTC. Protein sequence: CASSGGLAEKEAQYF. The chain uses TRBV18 and TRBJ2-5, with TRBD2 identical over 11 bases. This CDR3 is built from 15 residues. Germline CDR1 reads KGHSH; CDR2 reads LQKENI.

J is TRBJ2-5 and V is TRBV16; TRBD1 aligns across 7 bases. TRBJ2-7 matches the DNA end more closely, so the J call is doubtful. Germline V CDR1 and CDR2: KGHSY, FQNENV. The CDR3 has 17 residues. CDR3 sequence (DNA): TGTGCCAGCAGCCAATCCAGCGACAGGGTTTCTCGGGGCGAGCAGTACTTC. Translation gives CASSQSSDRVSRGEQYF.

The genes are TRBV9 and TRBJ2-1; 7 bases are a match to TRBD2. Losses at the gene ends were 1 base for V and 7 bases for J; bases not matched to a gene: 5. The CDR3 is 14 amino acids. In germline, CDR1 is SGDLS, CDR2 YYNGEE. The CDR3 DNA reads as TGTGCCAGCAGCGTAACCCGGGAGGCGAATGAGCAGTTCTTC. This sequence encodes CASSVTREANEQFF.

The gene calls are TRBV21-1 and TRBJ1-1; the table assigns TRBD1, which was not confirmed against the DNA. TRBV21-1 is an annotated pseudogene. The CDR3 covers 16 residues. The CDR3 is CASSSRGDRGATEAFF. The CDR3 region has the DNA TGTGCCAGCAGCTCCCGGGGGGACAGGGGGGCCACTGAAGCTTTCTTT.

V is TRBV2 and J is TRBJ2-3; D is uncertain. The CDR3 is 15 amino acids. V was shortened by 2 bases and J by 1 base, with 10 bases between the two germline ends. The V gene's germline CDR1 is SNHLY and CDR2 FYNNEI. CDR3 protein: CASSELSFRTDTQYF. In DNA, the CDR3 is TGTGCCAGCAGTGAACTATCTTTCCGCACAGATACGCAGTATTTT.

The chain employs TRBV7-8 and TRBJ2-7; perhaps TRBD2 as D (6 bases). The CDR3 runs to 14 residues. The V end was cut by 6 bases, the J end by 4 bases, with 16 bases between. CDR1 and CDR2 (germline): SGHVS, FQNEAQ. The CDR3 loop reads CASSQRAPFYEQYF. The CDR3 bases are TGTGCCAGCAGTCAGCGGGCCCCCTTTTACGAGCAGTACTTC.

The sample holds one count of this clone. A read error may account for a junction end that differs from germline. The rearrangement uses TRBV7-9 and TRBJ1-3; no definite D call. Germline-derived CDR1 and CDR2 are SEHNR and FQNEAQ (reference sequence). The CDR3 runs to 14 residues. For the CDR3, the DNA is TGTTCCAGCAGCTTAGGGAGGGCGCGAAACACCATATATTTT. It is translated as CSSSLGRARNTIYF.

The V call is TRBV7-9, the J call TRBJ2-1; D unclear. The CDR3 sequence is 15 residues long. V shed 5 bases and J shed 0 bases, with 11 bases lying between them. Germline V gene sequence: CDR1 SEHNR, CDR2 FQNEAQ (reference sequence). CDR3 bases: TGTGCCAGCAGCCCGACTCTCAGCTCCTACAATGAGCAGTTCTTC. Its protein product is CASSPTLSSYNEQFF. Full variable domain (outside the CDR3, taken from reference TRBV7-9 and TRBJ2-1): DTGVSQNPRHKITKRGQNVTFRCDPISEHNRLYWYRQTLGQGPEFLTYFQNEAQLEKSRLLSDRFSAERPKGSFSTLEIQRTEQGDSAMYLCASSPTLSSYNEQFFGPGTRLTVL.

This clone was observed once. One end of the junction varies from germline; a read error may be responsible. This chain links TRBV15 with TRBJ1-1; tentatively, D is TRBD1 (6 bases). Germline CDR1 and CDR2: LNHNV and YYDKDF (reference sequence). CDR3 length: 14 amino acids. The DNA for the CDR3 is TGTGCCACCAGCAGAGAGAGAGGGAGACAGGCCCTAAATTTT. Its protein is CATSRERGRQALNF.

This clone was picked up a small number of times. This chain links TRBV5-6 with TRBJ1-2, with TRBD1 matching 8 bases. The trim removed 3 bases at V and 7 bases at J, leaving 2 bases unmatched. Germline values: CDR1 SGHDT, CDR2 YYEEEE. The CDR3 runs 12 residues. The CDR3 loop is CASSSDRVGYTF. As DNA, the CDR3 is TGTGCCAGCAGCTCGGACAGGGTTGGCTACACCTTC.

The J gene is TRBJ2-2, the V gene TRBV9; no firm D call. V shed 0 bases and J shed 8 bases, with 8 bases lying between them. The CDR3 runs to 13 residues. Germline V gives CDR1 SGDLS, CDR2 YYNGEE. CDR3 nucleotide sequence: TGTGCCAGCAGCGTAGTCCCCGGGGGGGAGCTGTTTTTT. Protein product: CASSVVPGGELFF.

The chain is built from TRBV9 and TRBJ2-2; 13 bases match TRBD2. Germline loops: CDR1 SGDLS, CDR2 YYNGEE. CDR3 length equals 16 residues. Trimming took 4 bases from V and 4 from J; bases not matched to a gene: 4. CDR3 protein: CASSPRTSGSTGELFF. As DNA, the CDR3 is TGTGCCAGCAGCCCACGGACTAGCGGGAGCACCGGGGAGCTGTTTTTT.

V is TRBV4-1 and J is TRBJ2-1; D is unresolved. Germline-derived CDR1 and CDR2 are MGHRA and YSYEKL. This CDR3 comprises 13 residues. Trimming pared 1 base from V and 9 bases from J, leaving 10 bases between. In DNA form, the CDR3 reads TGCGCCAGCAGCCAAGGAGAGCAGGCTGAGCAGTTCTTC. It codes for CASSQGEQAEQFF.

This clone was seen a handful of times. The chain combines TRBV7-2 with TRBJ2-7, with D unresolved. V dropped 5 bases and J dropped 5 bases, with 16 bases sitting between them. Per germline, CDR1 SGHTA and CDR2 FQGNSA. CDR3 size: 14 residues. The CDR3 coding sequence is TGTGCCAGCAGCCCACACCGGGTCCATAACGAGCAGTACTTC. Translated: CASSPHRVHNEQYF.

This rearrangement joins TRBV6-4 to TRBJ1-1; the D gene is possibly TRBD1 (6 bases). The germline V and J ends were trimmed by 3 bases and 5 bases, with 10 bases remaining between them. This CDR3 has 13 amino acids. The germline V gene has CDR1 MRHNA and CDR2 SNTAGT. The CDR3 reads CASSETQGTEAFF. CDR3 coding DNA: TGTGCCAGCAGTGAAACACAGGGAACTGAAGCTTTCTTT.

The rearrangement joins TRBV9 to TRBJ2-2; 12 nucleotides line up with TRBD2. The germline V gene has CDR1 SGDLS and CDR2 YYNGEE. The V and J ends lost 0 bases and 3 bases, in that order; junction bases with no gene match: 6. The CDR3 length is 18 residues. CDR3 sequence (DNA): TGTGCCAGCAGCGTAGGTTGGACTAGCGGGACCTACACCGGGGAGCTGTTTTTT. Its protein product is CASSVGWTSGTYTGELFF.

The rearrangement uses TRBV5-4 and TRBJ1-2; D unclear. The germline CDR1 and CDR2 sequences are SGHNT and YYREEE (reference sequence). The CDR3 runs to 14 residues. V was trimmed by 5 bases and J by 0 bases, leaving 11 bases between them. The CDR3 loop reads CASSSQKSNYGYTF. The CDR3 nucleotides are TGTGCCAGCAGTTCGCAGAAATCTAACTATGGCTACACCTTC.

This clone was observed a handful of times. The J gene is TRBJ2-3, the V gene TRBV9, with TRBD2 as a possible D gene (5 bases). The germline V gene encodes CDR1 SGDLS and CDR2 YYNGEE. Trimming cost V 1 base and J 2 bases, with 11 bases left between them. The CDR3 has 15 residues. CDR3 amino acids: CASSVSADNTDTQYF. The CDR3 DNA reads TGTGCCAGCAGCGTATCAGCGGATAACACAGATACGCAGTATTTT.

The V call is TRBV29-1, the J call TRBJ2-3; 7 positions match TRBD1. J was trimmed by 9 bases and V by 4 bases; bases with no gene match: 10. Germline V CDR1 and CDR2: SQVTM, ANQGSEA. This CDR3 has 13 residues. The DNA of the CDR3 is TGCAGCGTTGCGTCCACAGGGGCGGACACGCAGTATTTT. Its translation is CSVASTGADTQYF.

This chain joins TRBV5-1 and TRBJ2-7, with TRBD1 identical over 7 bases. The V gene's germline CDR1 is SGHRS and CDR2 YFSETQ. V gave up 4 bases and J gave up 5 bases; unmatched junction bases: 21. The CDR3 has 18 residues. This CDR3 is CASSAPLDRIQAVDEQYF. CDR3 coding DNA: TGCGCCAGCAGCGCTCCTCTGGACAGGATACAAGCGGTGGACGAGCAGTACTTC.

The genes are TRBV27 and TRBJ2-1, with 7 bases identical to TRBD1. With 2 bases clipped from V and 0 bases from J, the junction kept 4 bases outside the gene matches. Per germline, CDR1 MNHEY and CDR2 SMNVEV (reference sequence). CDR3 length equals 16 residues. CDR3 protein: CASSLTGASSYNEQFF. CDR3 DNA: TGTGCCAGCAGTTTAACAGGGGCGAGCTCCTACAATGAGCAGTTCTTC.

This sequence joins TRBV7-8 and TRBJ2-7; D perhaps matches TRBD1 (6 bases). This CDR3 comprises 15 residues. CDR1 is SGHVS and CDR2 is FQNEAQ in the germline V gene. V shed 5 bases and J shed 6 bases, with 20 bases lying between them. The CDR3 spells CASSSYRELKGEQYF. CDR3 bases: TGTGCCAGCAGCAGCTACAGGGAACTAAAGGGCGAGCAGTACTTC.

The chain links TRBV9 to TRBJ2-7; no clear D. V was pared by 0 bases and J by 2 bases, with 6 bases between. Germline loops: CDR1 SGDLS, CDR2 YYNGEE. The CDR3 is 13 residues long. The CDR3 region is CASSVAIAYEQYF. The CDR3 nucleotides read TGTGCCAGCAGCGTAGCTATCGCCTACGAGCAGTACTTC. The entire variable domain, with the rest obtained from reference TRBV9 and TRBJ2-7, is as follows: DSGVTQTPKHLITATGQRVTLRCSPRSGDLSVYWYQQSLDQGLQFLIQYYNGEERAKGNILERFSAQQFPDLHSELNLSSLELGDSALYFCASSVAIAYEQYFGPGTRLTVT.

The chain employs TRBV7-8 and TRBJ2-5; D possibly corresponds to TRBD1 (5 bases). The J call may be faulty, since TRBJ2-7 better matches the DNA end. Germline V lookup: CDR1 SGHVS, CDR2 FQNEAQ. This CDR3 comprises 13 residues. The CDR3 region has the DNA TGTGCCAGCAGCAAAGGGCGGCAGGGCGAGCAGTACTTC. This codes for CASSKGRQGEQYF.